Listed below are T cell receptor beta chains from one sample, sequenced in a study of T cell repertoires in aging, cancer and after chemotherapy. MiXCR was run by TCRdb on the multiplex PCR reads, yielding one entry per CDR3 protein. The sample yields roughly 9,100 distinct CDR3 sequences, about 33% seen once. The sequencing input was blood. The origin of the receptors is a human donor in good health. Both conserved end residues are part of each CDR3. The order of the fields is J gene, V gene, D gene, clone size, CDR3 protein, CDR3 DNA. A D gene is named only where the DNA matches it firmly. Rows give clone size only sometimes, using once, few, many, or a class for an expanded clone.

J gene: TRBJ1-1; V gene: TRBV5-4; D gene: .; clone size: .; CDR3 protein: CASSQGGGTEAFF; CDR3 DNA: TGCGCCAGCAGCCAAGGGGGTGGCACTGAAGCTTTCTTT
J gene: TRBJ2-3; V gene: TRBV5-1; D gene: .; clone size: once; CDR3 protein: CASSLGGPTDTQYF; CDR3 DNA: TGCGCCAGCAGCTTGGGCGGCCCCACAGATACGCAGTATTTT
J gene: TRBJ2-7; V gene: TRBV11-3; D gene: .; clone size: .; CDR3 protein: CASSPLFNEQYF; CDR3 DNA: TGTGCCAGCAGCCCTCTTTTCAACGAGCAGTACTTC
J gene: TRBJ1-4; V gene: TRBV7-6; D gene: .; clone size: .; CDR3 protein: CASSSGAEEKLFF; CDR3 DNA: TGTGCCAGCAGCTCGGGGGCGGAAGAAAAACTGTTTTTT
J gene: TRBJ1-1; V gene: TRBV30; D gene: .; clone size: .; CDR3 protein: CAWGQLNTEAFF; CDR3 DNA: TGTGCCTGGGGACAGCTGAACACTGAAGCTTTCTTT
J gene: TRBJ2-7; V gene: TRBV19; D gene: TRBD2; clone size: few; CDR3 protein: CASSAETSGSYEQYF; CDR3 DNA: TGTGCCAGTAGTGCCGAGACTAGCGGCTCCTACGAGCAGTACTTC
J gene: TRBJ2-7; V gene: TRBV30; D gene: .; clone size: .; CDR3 protein: CAWSPRTDSYEQYF; CDR3 DNA: TGTGCCTGGAGCCCTCGGACGGACTCCTACGAGCAGTACTTC
J gene: TRBJ2-7; V gene: TRBV19; D gene: TRBD2; clone size: few; CDR3 protein: CASSIDGTSGEQYF; CDR3 DNA: TGTGCCAGTAGTATAGATGGGACTAGTGGCGAGCAGTACTTC
J gene: TRBJ2-3; V gene: TRBV29-1; D gene: TRBD1; clone size: .; CDR3 protein: CSVEARGDRNTDTQYF; CDR3 DNA: TGCAGCGTTGAAGCACGAGGGGACAGGAACACAGATACGCAGTATTTT
J gene: TRBJ2-7; V gene: TRBV12-3/TRBV12-4; D gene: .; clone size: .; CDR3 protein: CASSPIVRDQPYEQYF; CDR3 DNA: TGTGCCAGCAGTCCTATAGTCCGGGACCAACCCTACGAGCAGTACTTC
J gene: TRBJ2-3; V gene: TRBV12-3/TRBV12-4; D gene: .; clone size: .; CDR3 protein: CASGLLGDTQYF; CDR3 DNA: TGTGCTAGTGGCCTATTGGGAGATACGCAGTATTTT
J gene: TRBJ1-3; V gene: TRBV6-5; D gene: .; clone size: few; CDR3 protein: CASSLRLAGSSSGNTIYF; CDR3 DNA: TGTGCCAGCAGTTTACGGCTTGCAGGGTCGAGCTCTGGAAACACCATATATTTT
J gene: TRBJ2-3; V gene: TRBV29-1; D gene: .; clone size: medium-sized; CDR3 protein: CSLDGRGIADTQYF; CDR3 DNA: TGCAGCCTTGATGGGAGAGGTATCGCAGATACGCAGTATTTT
J gene: TRBJ2-7; V gene: TRBV29-1; D gene: .; clone size: medium-sized; CDR3 protein: CSGGVAEGYEQYF; CDR3 DNA: TGCAGCGGGGGGGTAGCGGAAGGATACGAGCAGTACTTC
J gene: TRBJ2-7; V gene: TRBV6-5; D gene: TRBD1; clone size: .; CDR3 protein: CASSRDSRSYEQYF; CDR3 DNA: TGTGCCAGCAGTCGGGACAGCAGGTCCTACGAGCAGTACTTC
J gene: TRBJ1-4; V gene: TRBV5-1; D gene: .; clone size: .; CDR3 protein: CASSLRGVEEKLFF; CDR3 DNA: TGCGCCAGCAGCTTGCGCGGGGTAGAAGAAAAACTGTTTTTT
J gene: TRBJ1-5; V gene: TRBV13; D gene: .; clone size: .; CDR3 protein: CASSLGEQPQHF; CDR3 DNA: TGTGCCAGCAGCTTAGGGGAGCAGCCCCAGCATTTT
J gene: TRBJ2-2; V gene: TRBV27; D gene: TRBD1; clone size: few; CDR3 protein: CASSPRGTASNTGELFF; CDR3 DNA: TGTGCCAGCAGCCCACGAGGGACAGCGTCGAACACCGGGGAGCTGTTTTTT
J gene: TRBJ2-5; V gene: TRBV11-3; D gene: .; clone size: .; CDR3 protein: CASSFTYQETQYF; CDR3 DNA: TGTGCCAGCAGCTTTACGTACCAAGAGACCCAGTACTTC
J gene: TRBJ1-4; V gene: TRBV19; D gene: TRBD1; clone size: .; CDR3 protein: CASRRTGESEKLFF; CDR3 DNA: TGTGCCAGTAGGAGGACAGGGGAATCTGAAAAACTGTTTTTT
J gene: TRBJ2-3; V gene: TRBV29-1; D gene: .; clone size: medium-sized; CDR3 protein: CSVGDAGISITQYF; CDR3 DNA: TGCAGCGTTGGGGACGCAGGTATCTCCATTACGCAGTATTTT
J gene: TRBJ2-7; V gene: TRBV19; D gene: .; clone size: .; CDR3 protein: CASSIGAWDEQYF; CDR3 DNA: TGTGCCAGTAGTATAGGTGCGTGGGACGAGCAGTACTTC
J gene: TRBJ1-5; V gene: TRBV19; D gene: .; clone size: .; CDR3 protein: CASSIVAGNQPQHF; CDR3 DNA: TGTGCCAGTAGTATAGTCGCAGGGAACCAGCCCCAGCATTTT
J gene: TRBJ2-1; V gene: TRBV5-6; D gene: TRBD1; clone size: .; CDR3 protein: CASSLDGTVIF; CDR3 DNA: TGTGCCAGCAGCTTGGACGGGACAGTAATCTTC
J gene: TRBJ1-1; V gene: TRBV27; D gene: TRBD1; clone size: few; CDR3 protein: CASSLGTGPTEAFF; CDR3 DNA: TGTGCCAGCAGCCTAGGGACAGGGCCCACTGAAGCTTTCTTT
J gene: TRBJ2-7; V gene: TRBV11-3; D gene: TRBD2; clone size: .; CDR3 protein: CASSQDRLAGIDEQYF; CDR3 DNA: TGCGCCAGCAGCCAAGATCGCCTAGCGGGGATCGACGAGCAGTACTTC
J gene: TRBJ2-5; V gene: TRBV11-3; D gene: TRBD2; clone size: once; CDR3 protein: CASSSRWPGTSGRQQETQYF; CDR3 DNA: TGTGCCAGCAGCTCCAGGTGGCCCGGGACTAGCGGAAGACAACAAGAGACCCAGTACTTC
J gene: TRBJ1-4; V gene: TRBV29-1; D gene: .; clone size: .; CDR3 protein: CSVEEDDEKLFF; CDR3 DNA: TGCAGCGTTGAGGAAGATGATGAAAAACTGTTTTTT
J gene: TRBJ1-5; V gene: TRBV11-3; D gene: TRBD1; clone size: .; CDR3 protein: CASSTDRTTLCNSNQPQHF; CDR3 DNA: TGTGCCAGCAGCACGGACAGGACTACGCTCTGCAATAGCAATCAGCCCCAGCATTTT
J gene: TRBJ2-7; V gene: TRBV11-3; D gene: TRBD2; clone size: .; CDR3 protein: CASSLAGSSYEQYF; CDR3 DNA: TGTGCCAGCAGTCTAGCGGGGAGCTCCTACGAGCAGTACTTC
J gene: TRBJ2-3; V gene: TRBV5-6; D gene: TRBD2; clone size: few; CDR3 protein: CASSLGTSGSPDTQYF; CDR3 DNA: TGTGCCAGCAGCTTAGGGACTAGCGGGAGCCCAGATACGCAGTATTTT
J gene: TRBJ2-7; V gene: TRBV27; D gene: TRBD2; clone size: few; CDR3 protein: CASSFTSGGYEQYF; CDR3 DNA: TGTGCCAGCAGTTTTACTAGCGGGGGGTACGAGCAGTACTTC
J gene: TRBJ2-7; V gene: TRBV11-3; D gene: .; clone size: .; CDR3 protein: CASSLAGGSYEQYF; CDR3 DNA: TGCGCCAGCAGCTTGGCCGGCGGATCCTACGAGCAGTACTTC
J gene: TRBJ2-3; V gene: TRBV7-2; D gene: TRBD2; clone size: .; CDR3 protein: CASSLLGLAITDTQYF; CDR3 DNA: TGTGCCAGCAGCTTATTGGGACTAGCTATCACAGATACGCAGTATTTT
J gene: TRBJ1-2; V gene: TRBV6-5; D gene: .; clone size: few; CDR3 protein: CASRNANYGYTF; CDR3 DNA: TGTGCCAGCAGGAACGCCAACTATGGCTACACCTTC
J gene: TRBJ2-1; V gene: TRBV6-5; D gene: TRBD2; clone size: medium-sized; CDR3 protein: CASSYSWTRWGNNEQFF; CDR3 DNA: TGTGCCAGCAGTTACTCATGGACTAGATGGGGGAACAATGAGCAGTTCTTC
J gene: TRBJ2-2; V gene: TRBV6-4; D gene: .; clone size: few; CDR3 protein: CASSASSNTGELFF; CDR3 DNA: TGTGCCAGCAGTGCGTCCTCCAACACCGGGGAGCTGTTTTTT
J gene: TRBJ2-1; V gene: TRBV19; D gene: .; clone size: medium-sized; CDR3 protein: CASSIPTTRGRPYNEQFF; CDR3 DNA: TGTGCCAGTAGTATACCCACCACGCGGGGGCGGCCCTACAATGAGCAGTTCTTC